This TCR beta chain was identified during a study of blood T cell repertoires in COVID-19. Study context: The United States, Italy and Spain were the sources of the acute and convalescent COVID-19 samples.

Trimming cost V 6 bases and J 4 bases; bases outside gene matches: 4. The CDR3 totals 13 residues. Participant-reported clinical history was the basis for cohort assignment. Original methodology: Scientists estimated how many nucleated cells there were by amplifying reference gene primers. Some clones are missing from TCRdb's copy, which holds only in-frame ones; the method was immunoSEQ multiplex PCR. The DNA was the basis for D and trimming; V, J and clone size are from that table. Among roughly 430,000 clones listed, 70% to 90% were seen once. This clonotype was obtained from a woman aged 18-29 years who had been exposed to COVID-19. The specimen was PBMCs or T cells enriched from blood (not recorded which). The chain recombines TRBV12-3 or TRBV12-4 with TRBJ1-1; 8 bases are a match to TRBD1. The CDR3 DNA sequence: TGTGCCAGCAGGGACAGGGTGGCCACTGAAGCTTTCTTT. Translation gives CASRDRVATEAFF.